The 27 T cell receptor beta chains presented below share a single source sample, sequenced in a study of blood T cell repertoires in COVID-19. Assay: immunoSEQ multiplex PCR; the TCRdb copy retains only in-frame clones and omits some. The profile shows 25,000 to 30,000 clones, 83% of them singletons. The specimen was peripheral blood. The origin of the receptors is a human donor in a cohort sampled during active COVID-19.

The V gene is TRBV24-1, the J gene TRBJ2-3; the D is unclear. CDR3 size: 13 residues. Trimming left V 4 bases short and J 2 bases short, with 6 bases between. Germline CDR1 KGHDR, CDR2 SFDVKD. CDR3 residues: CATSEDNTDTQYF. Written as DNA, the CDR3 is TGTGCCACCAGTGAAGACAACACAGATACGCAGTATTTT.

Only one count was recorded for this clone. The chain couples TRBV19 to TRBJ1-2; 7 bases are shared with TRBD1. Germline values: CDR1 LNHDA, CDR2 SQIVND (reference sequence). There are 14 residues in the CDR3. V was pared by 2 bases and J by 4 bases, with 4 bases of the junction left unmatched. The DNA of the CDR3 is TGTGCCAGTAGTATAAGGCAGGGGGGCTATGGCTACACCTTC. Amino acid sequence: CASSIRQGGYGYTF.

The sample holds one count of this clone. This chain connects TRBV6-1 to TRBJ2-7; D is possibly TRBD2 (5 bases). The V end was cut by 1 base, the J end by 3 bases, with 10 bases between. Germline CDR1 MNHNS, CDR2 SASEGT. The CDR3 has 14 amino acids. The chain's CDR3 is CASSEGSGGYEQYF. CDR3 coding DNA: TGTGCCAGCAGTGAAGGAAGTGGAGGCTACGAGCAGTACTTC.

The chain recombines TRBV19 with TRBJ2-3; 10 bases are a match to TRBD2. The CDR3 extends over 15 amino acids. From germline, CDR1 is LNHDA and CDR2 SQIVND (reference sequence). V shed 8 bases and J 2 bases; nucleotides not matched to a gene: 7. The CDR3 here is CASQWTSGITDTQYF. The CDR3 DNA reads TGTGCCAGTCAGTGGACTAGCGGAATCACAGATACGCAGTATTTT.

This rearrangement joins TRBV6-6 to TRBJ2-3, with 7 bases fitting TRBD1. The germline V gene encodes CDR1 MNHNY and CDR2 SVGAGI (reference sequence). This CDR3 spans 15 amino acids. The V gene end was trimmed by 4 bases and the J gene end by 1 base; junction bases not matched to a gene: 5. CDR3 bases: TGTGCCAGCAGTTTTACAGGGGTGCGCACAGATACGCAGTATTTT. It yields the protein CASSFTGVRTDTQYF.

By its share, this clone is medium-sized. The identical CDR3 is also encoded by other nucleotide sequences in the sample. The rearrangement uses TRBV4-2 and TRBJ2-7, with 9 bases fitting TRBD1. The V gene's germline CDR1 is LGHNA and CDR2 YNFKEQ. The CDR3 covers 15 residues. Unmatched junction bases numbered 1, after V lost 1 base and J lost 0 bases. The CDR3 protein is CASSQGQGVSYEQYF. CDR3 nucleotide sequence: TGTGCCAGCAGCCAAGGACAGGGGGTCTCCTACGAGCAGTACTTC.

The chain has TRBV28 and TRBJ2-2; 8 bases fit TRBD2. The CDR3 has 15 amino acids. The V gene end was trimmed by 6 bases and the J gene end by 3 bases; junction bases not matched to a gene: 6. Germline V gene data show CDR1 as MDHEN and CDR2 as SYDVKM. CDR3 in DNA: TGTGCCAGCAGCATAGGGACTAGTCACACCGGGGAGCTGTTTTTT. Translation gives CASSIGTSHTGELFF.

A single count supports this clone. The rearrangement links TRBV19 to TRBJ1-1; no reliable D call. Germline V CDR1 and CDR2: LNHDA, SQIVND (reference sequence). The V end lost 5 bases, the J end lost 4 bases, and 14 bases lay between the germline ends. CDR3 size: 14 residues. The DNA for the CDR3 is TGTGCCAGTAGTCGATCTCGATTGGCCACTGAAGCTTTCTTT. Amino acid sequence: CASSRSRLATEAFF.

The chain has TRBV30 and TRBJ1-1, with TRBD1 matching 9 bases. The J segment lost 4 bases and the V segment lost 3 bases, leaving 9 bases of the junction unmatched. Germline V gene sequence: CDR1 GTSNPN, CDR2 SVGIG (reference sequence). This CDR3 has 15 residues. The CDR3, as DNA: TGTGCCTGGAGCGGGGGGGACAGGGACAGCACTGAAGCTTTCTTT. Its translation: CAWSGGDRDSTEAFF. The whole variable domain, filled in from reference TRBV30 and TRBJ1-1, reads SQTIHQWPATLVQPVGSPLSLECTVEGTSNPNLYWYRQAAGRGLQLLFYSVGIGQISSEVPQNLSASRPQDRQFILSSKKLLLSDSGFYLCAWSGGDRDSTEAFFGQGTRLTVV.

The rearrangement uses TRBV4-2 and TRBJ1-4; D is perhaps TRBD1 (6 bases). V was trimmed by 1 base and J by 0 bases, leaving 12 bases between them. Germline V gene sequence: CDR1 LGHNA, CDR2 YNFKEQ. This CDR3 contains 17 residues. CDR3 nucleotides: TGTGCCAGCAGCCAAGGGCACAGGGCGACAACTAATGAAAAACTGTTTTTT. This sequence encodes CASSQGHRATTNEKLFF.

The V and J genes are TRBV9 and TRBJ1-1; 12 bases fit TRBD1. The CDR3 totals 14 residues. The ends lost 0 bases at V and 8 bases at J; junction bases unmatched: 2. Germline values: CDR1 SGDLS, CDR2 YYNGEE. CDR3 bases: TGTGCCAGCAGCGTAGGGGACAGGGGGCTGGAAGCTTTCTTT. Translating gives CASSVGDRGLEAFF.

The DNA for the CDR3 is TGCGCCAGCAGCCAACCAGGACAGGCCATCGATACCTACGAGCAGTACTTC. This translates into CASSQPGQAIDTYEQYF. This rearrangement joins TRBV4-1 to TRBJ2-7; TRBD1 matches 7 bases. Trimming at V came to 2 bases and at J to 2 bases, leaving 12 bases not matched to a gene. The CDR3 has 17 residues. Germline-derived CDR1 and CDR2 are MGHRA and YSYEKL.

This clone was detected only once. V and J are TRBV5-5 and TRBJ1-1; no clear D gene. V was shortened by 1 base and J by 1 base, with 5 bases between the two germline ends. This CDR3 has 13 amino acids. CDR1 and CDR2 (germline): SGHKS, YYEKEE (reference sequence). The CDR3: CASSLTPNTEAFF. The CDR3 DNA follows: TGTGCCAGCAGCTTGACTCCGAACACTGAAGCTTTCTTT.

The rearrangement uses TRBV27 and TRBJ2-7, with D uncertain. The CDR3 has 15 amino acids. Germline V lookup: CDR1 MNHEY, CDR2 SMNVEV (reference sequence). Trimming pared 8 bases from V and 0 bases from J, leaving 17 bases between. The CDR3 bases are TGTGCCAGCTCAGCTTTAGGAGCTCCCTCCTACGAGCAGTACTTC. It specifies CASSALGAPSYEQYF.

The V call is TRBV11-2, the J call TRBJ2-2; maybe TRBD2 (5 bases). Germline-derived CDR1 and CDR2 are SGHAT and FQNNGV. This CDR3 spans 16 amino acids. V lost 4 bases, J lost 6 bases, and 18 bases lay in between. CDR3 region: CASSSSGSGASGELFF. In DNA, the CDR3 is TGTGCCAGCAGCTCTTCGGGGAGCGGAGCCTCCGGGGAGCTGTTTTTT.

The V gene is TRBV5-8, the J gene TRBJ2-1; the match to TRBD1 covers 7 bases. Germline CDR1 is SGHTS and CDR2 is YDEGEE. J gave up 3 bases and V 0 bases, and 9 bases lay outside the gene matches. The CDR3 has 17 amino acids. The DNA for the CDR3 is TGTGCCAGCAGCTTGGGACAGGGAATCTTAAACTACAATGAGCAGTTCTTC. As protein: CASSLGQGILNYNEQFF.

This chain uses TRBV7-9 with TRBJ2-1, with 15 positions matching TRBD2. J was trimmed by 7 bases and V by 5 bases; bases with no gene match: 3. Per the germline V gene, CDR1 is SEHNR and CDR2 is FQNEAQ (reference sequence). The CDR3 is 15 amino acids. As DNA, the CDR3 is TGTGCCAGCAGCCTTGGGACTAGCGGGGGGAATGAGCAGTTCTTC. This encodes CASSLGTSGGNEQFF. Full variable domain (rest looked up from reference TRBV7-9 and TRBJ2-1): DTGVSQNPRHKITKRGQNVTFRCDPISEHNRLYWYRQTLGQGPEFLTYFQNEAQLEKSRLLSDRFSAERPKGSFSTLEIQRTEQGDSAMYLCASSLGTSGGNEQFFGPGTRLTVL.

V gene TRBV7-2 combines with J gene TRBJ2-1, with 8 nucleotides matching TRBD1. Germline-derived CDR1 and CDR2 are SGHTA and FQGNSA. With V trimmed by 6 bases and J by 2 bases, 6 bases remained unmatched. CDR3 size: 15 residues. CDR3 DNA sequence: TGTGCCAGCAGTAGCGGACAGGGCACCTACAATGAGCAGTTCTTC. Translating gives CASSSGQGTYNEQFF.

This sequence joins TRBV6-2 or TRBV6-3 and TRBJ2-2, with a weak D call TRBD2 (5 bases). V lost 3 bases and J 7 bases, leaving 12 bases between the germline ends. CDR3 length: 14 residues. CDR1 is MNHEY, CDR2 SVGEGT, per germline. CDR3 nucleotide sequence: TGTGCCAGCAGTTATTGGATCGGGGACGGGGAGCTGTTTTTT. This sequence encodes CASSYWIGDGELFF.

Turning to this clone: A read error may produce the germline difference seen at one junction end. This chain uses TRBV7-7 with TRBJ2-5; perhaps TRBD2 as D (5 bases). Germline values: CDR1 SSHAT, CDR2 FNYEAQ (reference sequence). The CDR3 loop spans 15 amino acids. The CDR3 DNA follows: TGTGCTAGCAGCTTGCGAATAGCGAACGGAGAGACCCAGTACTTC. Protein sequence: CASSLRIANGETQYF.

This rearrangement joins TRBV28 to TRBJ2-3; D remains ambiguous. The CDR3 is 13 amino acids. CDR1 is MDHEN, CDR2 SYDVKM, per germline. The V end lost 4 bases, the J end lost 4 bases, and 9 bases lay between the germline ends. CDR3 DNA: TGTGCCAGCAGTTCCCAAGCGCCAGATACGCAGTATTTT. It codes for CASSSQAPDTQYF.

J is TRBJ2-5 and V is TRBV7-9, with TRBD2 matching over 8 bases. The CDR3 spans 18 residues. V gave up 6 bases and J gave up 2 bases; unmatched junction bases: 17. Germline V CDR1 and CDR2: SEHNR, FQNEAQ (reference sequence). This chain's CDR3 is CASRFTGTSFGQQETQYF. In nucleotides, the CDR3 is TGTGCCAGCAGATTCACCGGGACTAGTTTCGGGCAACAAGAGACCCAGTACTTC.

The J gene is TRBJ2-5, the V gene TRBV9, with TRBD2 as a possible D gene (5 bases). CDR1 and CDR2 (germline): SGDLS, YYNGEE. There are 12 residues in the CDR3. Trimming shortened V by 3 bases and J by 8 bases, and 11 bases separated the two germline ends. CDR3 residues: CASSGGSDTQYF. The CDR3 DNA reads TGTGCCAGCAGCGGAGGGTCGGATACCCAGTACTTC.

Note on this clone: Other DNA sequences in the sample encode the same CDR3. This rearrangement joins TRBV28 to TRBJ1-2; weak D call: TRBD1 (6 bases). CDR1 and CDR2 (germline): MDHEN, SYDVKM. V was trimmed by 4 bases and J by 2 bases, leaving 8 bases between them. This CDR3 is 13 amino acids long. The CDR3 protein is CASSSGQNYGYTF. The CDR3 bases are TGTGCCAGCAGTTCAGGACAGAACTATGGCTACACCTTC.

This chain uses TRBV3-1 (or the pseudogene TRBV3-2) with TRBJ2-2; D remains unclear. Germline V CDR1 and CDR2: LGHDT, YNNKEL (reference sequence). This CDR3 contains 13 residues. Trimming left V 3 bases short and J 6 bases short, with 8 bases between. The CDR3: CASSHGTAGELFF. CDR3 sequence (DNA): TGTGCCAGCAGCCACGGTACCGCCGGGGAGCTGTTTTTT.

This clone was seen only a few times. The DNA for the CDR3 is TGCGCCAGCAGCTCCCAACCGGGACTAGCGGGAGTTCGGGAGACCCAGTACTTC. Its translation: CASSSQPGLAGVRETQYF. This chain joins TRBV5-1 and TRBJ2-5, with 14 bases aligning to TRBD2. Germline V gives CDR1 SGHRS, CDR2 YFSETQ. The CDR3 consists of 18 residues. Germline trimming cut 3 bases from V and 5 bases from J; bases unmatched to any gene: 12.

This clone was seen a few times. Germline and junction disagree at one end, which may indicate a read error. The V call is TRBV7-6, the J call TRBJ2-1, with 12 bases aligning to TRBD2. This CDR3 spans 14 amino acids. Germline CDR1 reads SGHVS; CDR2 reads FNYEAQ. This CDR3 reads CASSLAGGRNEQFF. The CDR3 DNA reads as TGTGCCAGCAGCCTAGCGGGGGGGAGGAATGAGCAGTTCTTC. Based on the CDR3 plus reference TRBV7-6 and TRBJ2-1, the full variable domain is GAGVSQSPRYKVTKRGQDVALRCDPISGHVSLYWYRQALGQGPEFLTYFNYEAQQDKSGLPNDRFSAERPEGSISTLTIQRTEQRDSAMYRCASSLAGGRNEQFFGPGTRLTVL.